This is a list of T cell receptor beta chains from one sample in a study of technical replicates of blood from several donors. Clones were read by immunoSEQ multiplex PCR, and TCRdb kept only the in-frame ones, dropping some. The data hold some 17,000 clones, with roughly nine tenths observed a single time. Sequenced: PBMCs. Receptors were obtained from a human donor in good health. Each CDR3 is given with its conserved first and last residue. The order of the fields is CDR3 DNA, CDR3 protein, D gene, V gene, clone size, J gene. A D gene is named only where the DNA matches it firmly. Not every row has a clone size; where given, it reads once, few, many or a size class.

DNA: TGTGCCAGCTGTGTCTACAGGTCCTCCACCTACAATGAGCAGTTCTTC; CDR3: CASCVYRSSTYNEQFF; D: NA; V: TRBV27; size: NA; J: TRBJ2-1
DNA: TGTGCCAGCAGCTTTGAGGGAGAGACCCAGTACTTC; CDR3: CASSFEGETQYF; D: NA; V: TRBV7-9; size: NA; J: TRBJ2-5
DNA: TGTGCCAGCAGCTTGGTGGCGGGAGATGAGCAGTTCTTC; CDR3: CASSLVAGDEQFF; D: TRBD2; V: TRBV5-8; size: once; J: TRBJ2-1
DNA: TGTGCCAGCAGCTCGCACCAAGACAGCCCATCTGGGGCCAACGTCCTGACTTTC; CDR3: CASSSHQDSPSGANVLTF; D: NA; V: TRBV11-2; size: NA; J: TRBJ2-6
DNA: TGCAGCGTTGAAGTGGGACTAGGGAGCTACGAGCAGTACTTC; CDR3: CSVEVGLGSYEQYF; D: TRBD2; V: TRBV29-1; size: NA; J: TRBJ2-7
DNA: TGTGCCAGCAGCTTCGGGACTAGCGCCGATGAGCAGTTCTTC; CDR3: CASSFGTSADEQFF; D: TRBD2; V: TRBV7-9; size: NA; J: TRBJ2-1
DNA: TGTGCCAGCAGCCCAACGTCGGGAGCTTATAACAAGCAGTACTTC; CDR3: CASSPTSGAYNKQYF; D: NA; V: TRBV7-6; size: once; J: TRBJ2-7
DNA: TGTGCCTGGAGTGACGGGACAGAAGAGACCCAGTACTTC; CDR3: CAWSDGTEETQYF; D: TRBD1; V: TRBV30; size: NA; J: TRBJ2-5
DNA: TGCAGCGTGGGACAGGGGCCTGAAGCTTTCTTT; CDR3: CSVGQGPEAFF; D: TRBD1; V: TRBV29-1; size: NA; J: TRBJ1-1
DNA: TGTGCCAGCAGTGACGGGACTAGCGGGTACAATGAGCAGTTCTTC; CDR3: CASSDGTSGYNEQFF; D: TRBD2; V: TRBV6-4; size: NA; J: TRBJ2-1
DNA: TGTGCCAGCAGCTTGGGGACAGCAAAGAGGGAGCAGTACTTC; CDR3: CASSLGTAKREQYF; D: TRBD1; V: TRBV7-9; size: once; J: TRBJ2-7
DNA: TGTGCCAGTAGTCCAACGTCGACAGGGAGATTTGAAAAACTGTTTTTT; CDR3: CASSPTSTGRFEKLFF; D: TRBD1; V: TRBV19; size: NA; J: TRBJ1-4
DNA: TGTGCCAGCCAGGGCCCTGGGTTCTACGAGCAGTACTTC; CDR3: CASQGPGFYEQYF; D: NA; V: TRBV19; size: NA; J: TRBJ2-7
DNA: TGTGCCAGCAGCTTAGTCGCGGGAGTGGTAAATGAGCAGTTCTTC; CDR3: CASSLVAGVVNEQFF; D: TRBD2; V: TRBV11-3; size: NA; J: TRBJ2-1
DNA: TGTGCCAGCAGATATACAGGGTCAACTAATGAAAAACTGTTTTTT; CDR3: CASRYTGSTNEKLFF; D: NA; V: TRBV27; size: once; J: TRBJ1-4
DNA: TGTGCCTGGAGGAGGACATCCTCGACCTTC; CDR3: CAWRRTSSTF; D: NA; V: TRBV30; size: NA; J: TRBJ1-2
DNA: TGCGCCAGCAGTGAGGGGACTAGCGGGAGATTGGGGACCCAGTACTTC; CDR3: CASSEGTSGRLGTQYF; D: TRBD2; V: TRBV10-2; size: NA; J: TRBJ2-5
DNA: TGTGCCACCGTTACCCCAGCAGATACGCAGTATTTT; CDR3: CATVTPADTQYF; D: NA; V: TRBV28; size: NA; J: TRBJ2-3
DNA: TGTGCCAGCTTCCCAGGGGCGGTGATGAACACTGAAGCTTTCTTT; CDR3: CASFPGAVMNTEAFF; D: NA; V: TRBV27; size: NA; J: TRBJ1-1
DNA: TGTGCCAGCAGCGCTCTAGCGTTGGGCGAGCAGTACTTC; CDR3: CASSALALGEQYF; D: NA; V: TRBV9; size: NA; J: TRBJ2-7
DNA: TGTGCCAGCAGCTCTGGACTAGCGGGGGGCAATGAGCAGTTCTTC; CDR3: CASSSGLAGGNEQFF; D: TRBD2; V: TRBV5-4; size: NA; J: TRBJ2-1
DNA: TGTGCCAGCAGTTTGTACGGACAGGGAAAGGGCACAGATACGCAGTATTTT; CDR3: CASSLYGQGKGTDTQYF; D: TRBD1; V: TRBV27; size: NA; J: TRBJ2-3
DNA: TGTGCCAGCGGACCGGGGGAGACCCAGTACTTC; CDR3: CASGPGETQYF; D: NA; V: TRBV7-9; size: NA; J: TRBJ2-5
DNA: TGTGCCAGTAGTTTAACAGATTACGAGCAGTACTTC; CDR3: CASSLTDYEQYF; D: NA; V: TRBV19; size: NA; J: TRBJ2-7
DNA: TGTGCCAGCAGCTTAATCCCTAGCGGGAGCGATGAGCAGTTCTTC; CDR3: CASSLIPSGSDEQFF; D: TRBD2; V: TRBV11-2; size: NA; J: TRBJ2-1
DNA: TGTGCCAGCAAAGAACAGGTTTCTAGCACAGATACGCAGTATTTT; CDR3: CASKEQVSSTDTQYF; D: NA; V: TRBV27; size: NA; J: TRBJ2-3
DNA: TGCGCCAGCAGCCAAGGAGGCTCCCTACTGGCGGGAGGCAACACCGGGGAGCTGTTTTTT; CDR3: CASSQGGSLLAGGNTGELFF; D: TRBD2; V: TRBV4-1; size: NA; J: TRBJ2-2